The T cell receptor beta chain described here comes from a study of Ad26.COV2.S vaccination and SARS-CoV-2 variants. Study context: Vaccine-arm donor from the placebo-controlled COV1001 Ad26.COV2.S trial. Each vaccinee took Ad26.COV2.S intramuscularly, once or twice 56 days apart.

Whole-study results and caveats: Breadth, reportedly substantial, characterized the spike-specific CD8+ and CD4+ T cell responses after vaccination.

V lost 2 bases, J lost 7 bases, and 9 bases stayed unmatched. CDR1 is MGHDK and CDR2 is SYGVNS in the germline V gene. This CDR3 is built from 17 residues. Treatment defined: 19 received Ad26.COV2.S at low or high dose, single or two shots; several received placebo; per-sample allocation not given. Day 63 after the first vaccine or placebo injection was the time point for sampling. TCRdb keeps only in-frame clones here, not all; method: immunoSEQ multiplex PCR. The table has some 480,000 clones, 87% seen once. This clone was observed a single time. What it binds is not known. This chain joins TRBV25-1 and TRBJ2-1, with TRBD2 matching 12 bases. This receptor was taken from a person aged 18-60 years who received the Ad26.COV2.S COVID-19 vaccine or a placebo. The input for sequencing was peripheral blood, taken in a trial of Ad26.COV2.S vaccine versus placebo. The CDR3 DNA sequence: TGTGCCAGCAGTGAACTCGGTATGGGGACTAGCGGGAATGAGCAGTTCTTC. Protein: CASSELGMGTSGNEQFF.